This TCR beta chain was obtained from a study of T cells in Graves' hyperthyroidism and ophthalmopathy (dated by TCRdb to about 2019). Looking at the study overall: Peripheral blood samples were taken at initial diagnosis, before any treatment was given. To identify TCR V-J signatures that set the groups apart, the researchers used a discovery cohort of 100 or so patients, made up of 40 to 45 with Graves' ophthalmopathy and about 60 with stable Graves' hyperthyroidism. Prospective prediction of ophthalmopathy was tested in an independent validation cohort consisting of 18 hyperthyroidism patients and 15 to 17 patients who later progressed to ophthalmopathy. The 75 to 100 discovery patients were randomly split 7:3 into training and test sets. The study also compared thyroid tissue and blood T-cell repertoires from roughly six Graves' hyperthyroidism patients. After sampling, hyperthyroidism patients received methimazole starting at 30 mg daily, and ophthalmopathy patients received high-dose intravenous methylprednisolone. The paper describes TCR Vbeta CDR3 sequencing of about 140 peripheral blood samples, made up of 43 ophthalmopathy patients, roughly 80 hyperthyroidism patients and approximately 17 progressor patients.

Including cysteine and phenylalanine, the CDR3 has 15 amino acids. Only the CDR3 DNA is retained, 45 bases long and in frame from the first base. As encoded in the germline V gene (reference sequence), CDR1 is DFQATT while CDR2 is SNEGSKA. V gives up 3 bases and J gives up 7 bases, and the segment between their germline ends measures 19 bases. The TCR beta CDR3 regions were amplified from RNA transcripts. The TCR CDR3 was subjected to a first round of RT-PCR using the HTBI primer set and the Qiagen OneStep RT-PCR kit. Libraries were constructed in a second round of multiplex PCR, after which size selection and purification were performed. Sequencing of the libraries was done on an Illumina HiSeq2000 using paired-end 100 bp reads. The authors' pipeline ran thus. SOAPnuke was used to process the raw data, removing reads that contained adapters or uncalled bases, had a mean Phred below 15, or lacked an exact match to the constant primer or identifier. COPE v1.2.5 was used to merge high-quality paired reads, and clonotypes were defined as unique nucleotide sequences. MiTCR v1.1 was used to align clonotypes to the IMGT TRBV, TRBD and TRBJ reference segments. The analysis was restricted to V-J combinations with a frequency above 0.0001, which together covered roughly 99% of the repertoires. A TCS score was defined as the ratio of F50 (clonal expansion) to E x V (chaos), with BLOSUM62-based TCRdist applied between CDR3 peptides within each V-J. Welch's t-statistics and random forest reduced roughly 500 V-J features to fewer than 15, which were used in a naive Bayes classifier (R e1071). In-frame beta chains were kept once TCRdb had trimmed the public reads at Q25 with fastp and called clones with MiXCR. Identical CDR3 protein sequences are pooled into one entry, listed with their most common genes and DNA. For this entry, the V and J calls and clone size follow TCRdb and not the study's own pipeline. In this sample the table shows more than 500,000 distinct CDR3 sequences, approximately 16% of which occur a single time. Approximately 32% of the sample is held by the ten biggest clonotypes.

Points the paper makes about the study in general: Sample size was not statistically predetermined, and investigators were not blinded to group allocation. Most expanded thyroid clonotypes (frequency above 0.001) were also detected in blood, a finding suggesting that blood repertoires may reflect thyroid immune responses. In validation, the model predicted progression to ophthalmopathy a median of about 6.5 months before onset, with approximately 68% sensitivity and 72.22% specificity. A 13 V-J signature model separated ophthalmopathy from stable hyperthyroidism, with about 90% sensitivity and roughly 81% specificity in cross-validation and 80%/75% in testing.

Ophthalmopathy patients had moderately to severely active disease, with a Clinical Activity Score of 3 or more, a NOSPECS grade of 4 or more, and a disease duration of less than 3 months. Patients with uncontrolled infections, other autoimmune diseases, pregnancy or lactation were excluded. Clinical symptoms, serum thyroxine and TRAb, thyroid ultrasound, and orbital computed tomography formed the basis for the diagnoses. PBMCs were isolated from 7.5 to 10 ml of fresh peripheral blood by Ficoll-Paque density gradient centrifugation. Total RNA was extracted using Trizol reagent, and RNA quality was assessed on an Agilent 2100 Bioanalyzer. Only a few counts were recorded for this clonotype. Its antigen remains unidentified. It has no much larger one-base neighbor in the sample; base qualities were not kept.

The sequence came from a woman in her twenties or thirties with Graves' ophthalmopathy. The chain couples TRBV20-1 to TRBJ2-1, with a weak D call of TRBD2 (6 bases match). Sequencing was done on a sample of blood. The CDR3 region: CSASSPRLVLNEQFF. The DNA is TGCAGTGCTAGTTCTCCACGACTAGTCTTAAATGAGCAGTTCTTC.